Reported below is one TCR beta chain. The target antigen is unknown. Sequencing was done on patients that had shown CD8+CD57+ cell expansion by flow cytometry. Patients had received no therapy at the time of blood sampling. The sample is drawn from a study of CD8+CD57+ T cells in acquired aplastic anemia. Genomic DNA, serving as template, underwent TCR beta VDJ and CDR3 profiling. TCRdb re-called the reads through MiXCR, storing one row per CDR3 protein. The data show some 150,000 distinct CDR3 sequences, about two thirds seen once. Study results and limitations: The number of CD8+ CDR3 sequences shared by patients and controls was about 27.

The CDR3 is 14 residues long. Unmatched junction bases numbered 9, after V lost 4 bases and J lost 6 bases. Per germline, CDR1 SGDLS and CDR2 YYNGEE. Input material: sorted CD4+, CD8+, or CD8+CD57+ T cells (not recorded which) from PBMCs. The chain carries TRBV9 and TRBJ1-1; 7 nucleotides line up with TRBD1. The TCR originated in a human donor with aplastic anemia. This chain's CDR3 is CASSPNRGNAEAFF. The CDR3 region has the DNA TGTGCCAGCAGCCCCAACAGGGGTAACGCTGAAGCTTTCTTT. The variable domain in full, completed from reference TRBV9 and TRBJ1-1, reads DSGVTQTPKHLITATGQRVTLRCSPRSGDLSVYWYQQSLDQGLQFLIQYYNGEERAKGNILERFSAQQFPDLHSELNLSSLELGDSALYFCASSPNRGNAEAFFGQGTRLTVV.